The present T cell receptor beta chain was sequenced within a study of OX40 agonist ivuxolimab in advanced cancers. Findings and limits, study-wide: The average count of expanded clones was higher among CD8+ T cells than among CD4+.

The CDR3 totals 14 residues. Germline V gene sequence: CDR1 SGDLS, CDR2 YYNGEE. V trimming: 3 bases; J trimming: 6 bases; junction bases outside the gene matches: 2. Some clones are missing from TCRdb's copy, which holds only in-frame ones; the method was immunoSEQ multiplex PCR. The table shows about 100,000 clones, with 90% occurring only once. Remarks on this clone: What it binds is not known.

The J gene is TRBJ2-3, the V gene TRBV9, with 12 bases fitting TRBD2. The sequence was collected from an adult with an advanced solid tumor such as melanoma, head and neck, liver or kidney cancer. The sequencing used CD4+ or CD8+ T cells sorted from blood, collected in a trial of the OX40 agonist ivuxolimab. CDR3 sequence reads: CASSGLAGGDTQYF. In nucleotides, the CDR3 is TGTGCCAGCAGCGGTCTAGCGGGAGGGGATACGCAGTATTTT.